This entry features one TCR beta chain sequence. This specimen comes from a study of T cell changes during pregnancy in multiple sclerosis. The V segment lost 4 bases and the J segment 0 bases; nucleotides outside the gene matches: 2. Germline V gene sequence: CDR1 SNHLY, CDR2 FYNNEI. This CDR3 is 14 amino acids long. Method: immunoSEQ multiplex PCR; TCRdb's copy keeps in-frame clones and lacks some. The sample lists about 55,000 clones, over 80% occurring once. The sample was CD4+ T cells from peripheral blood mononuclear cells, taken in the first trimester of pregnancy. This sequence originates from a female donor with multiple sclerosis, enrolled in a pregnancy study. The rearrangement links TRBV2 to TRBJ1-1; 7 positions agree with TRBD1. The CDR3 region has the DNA TGTGCCAGCAGTGTTCAGGGGGTGAACACTGAAGCTTTCTTT. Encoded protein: CASSVQGVNTEAFF.